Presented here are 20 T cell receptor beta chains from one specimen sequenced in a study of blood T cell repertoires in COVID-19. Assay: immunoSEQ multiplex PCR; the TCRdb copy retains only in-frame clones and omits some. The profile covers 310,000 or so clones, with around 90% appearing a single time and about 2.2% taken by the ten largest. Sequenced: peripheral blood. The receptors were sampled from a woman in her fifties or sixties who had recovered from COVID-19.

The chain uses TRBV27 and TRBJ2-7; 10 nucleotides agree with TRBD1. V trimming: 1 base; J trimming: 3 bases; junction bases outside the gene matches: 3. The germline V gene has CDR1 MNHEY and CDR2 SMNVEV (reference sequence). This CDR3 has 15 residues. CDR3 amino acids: CASSLWGQGFYEQYF. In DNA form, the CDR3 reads TGTGCCAGCAGTTTATGGGGACAGGGGTTCTACGAGCAGTACTTC.

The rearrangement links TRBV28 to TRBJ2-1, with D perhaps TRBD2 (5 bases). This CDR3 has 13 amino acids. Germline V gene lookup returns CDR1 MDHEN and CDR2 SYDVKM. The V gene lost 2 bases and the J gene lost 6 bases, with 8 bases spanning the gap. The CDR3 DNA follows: TGTGCCAGCAGTTTACTCCGGGGCAATGAGCAGTTCTTC. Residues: CASSLLRGNEQFF.

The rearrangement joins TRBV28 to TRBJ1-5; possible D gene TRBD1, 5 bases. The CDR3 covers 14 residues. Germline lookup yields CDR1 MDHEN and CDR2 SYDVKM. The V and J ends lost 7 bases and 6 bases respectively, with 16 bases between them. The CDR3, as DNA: TGTGCCAGCAACACTCAGGGTGCGGTTCAGCCCCAGCATTTT. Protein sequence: CASNTQGAVQPQHF. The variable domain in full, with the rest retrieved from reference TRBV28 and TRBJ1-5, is DVKVTQSSRYLVKRTGEKVFLECVQDMDHENMFWYRQDPGLGLRLIYFSYDVKMKEKGDIPEGYSVSREKKERFSLILESASTNQTSMYLCASNTQGAVQPQHFGDGTRLSIL.

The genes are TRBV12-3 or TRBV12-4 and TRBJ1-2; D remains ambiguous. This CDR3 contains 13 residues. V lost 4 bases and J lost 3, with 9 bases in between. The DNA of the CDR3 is TGTGCCAGCAGTTACGGCGGTGACTATGGCTACACCTTC. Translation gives CASSYGGDYGYTF.

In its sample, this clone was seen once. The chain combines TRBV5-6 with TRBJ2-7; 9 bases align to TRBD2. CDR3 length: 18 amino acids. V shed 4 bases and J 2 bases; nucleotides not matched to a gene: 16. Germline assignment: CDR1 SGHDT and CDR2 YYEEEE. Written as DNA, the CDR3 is TGTGCCAGCAGCCCGACGGGCCCTAGCGGGGACTTCCCCTACGAGCAGTACTTC. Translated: CASSPTGPSGDFPYEQYF. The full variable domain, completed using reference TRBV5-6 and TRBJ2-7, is DAGVTQSPTHLIKTRGQQVTLRCSPKSGHDTVSWYQQALGQGPQFIFQYYEEEERQRGNFPDRFSGHQFPNYSSELNVNALLLGDSALYLCASSPTGPSGDFPYEQYFGPGTRLTVT.

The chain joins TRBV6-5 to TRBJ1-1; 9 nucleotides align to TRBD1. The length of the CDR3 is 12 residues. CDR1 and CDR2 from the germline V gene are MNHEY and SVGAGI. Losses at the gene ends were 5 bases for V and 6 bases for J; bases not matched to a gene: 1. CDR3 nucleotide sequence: TGTGCCAGCAGTCGGACAGGGGCTGAAGCTTTCTTT. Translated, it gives CASSRTGAEAFF.

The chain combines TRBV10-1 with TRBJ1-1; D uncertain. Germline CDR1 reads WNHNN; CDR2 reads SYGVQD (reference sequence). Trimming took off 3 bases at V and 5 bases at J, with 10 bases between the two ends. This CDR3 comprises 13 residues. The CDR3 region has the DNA TGCGCCAGCAGTGACGACAAGCCAACTGAAGCTTTCTTT. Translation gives CASSDDKPTEAFF.

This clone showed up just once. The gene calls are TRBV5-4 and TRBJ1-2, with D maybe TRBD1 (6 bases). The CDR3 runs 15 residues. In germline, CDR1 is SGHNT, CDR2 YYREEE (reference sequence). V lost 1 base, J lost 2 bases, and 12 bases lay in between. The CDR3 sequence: CASSLTGSGNYGYTF. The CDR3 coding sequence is TGTGCCAGCAGCTTGACAGGGAGTGGGAACTATGGCTACACCTTC.

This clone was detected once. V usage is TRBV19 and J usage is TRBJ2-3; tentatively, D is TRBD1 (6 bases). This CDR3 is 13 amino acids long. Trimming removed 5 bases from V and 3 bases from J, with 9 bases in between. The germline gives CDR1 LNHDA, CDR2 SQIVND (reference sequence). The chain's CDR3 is CASSETGTDTQYF. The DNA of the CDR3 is TGTGCCAGTAGTGAGACAGGTACAGATACGCAGTATTTT. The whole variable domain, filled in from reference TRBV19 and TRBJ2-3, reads DGGITQSPKYLFRKEGQNVTLSCEQNLNHDAMYWYRQDPGQGLRLIYYSQIVNDFQKGDIAEGYSVSREKKESFPLTVTSAQKNPTAFYLCASSETGTDTQYFGPGTRLTVL.

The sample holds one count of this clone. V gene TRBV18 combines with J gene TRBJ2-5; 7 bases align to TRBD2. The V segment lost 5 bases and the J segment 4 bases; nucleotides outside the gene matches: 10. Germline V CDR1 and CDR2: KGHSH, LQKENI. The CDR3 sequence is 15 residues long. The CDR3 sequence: CASSFLGGRRETQYF. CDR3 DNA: TGTGCCAGCTCATTCCTCGGGGGGAGAAGAGAGACCCAGTACTTC.

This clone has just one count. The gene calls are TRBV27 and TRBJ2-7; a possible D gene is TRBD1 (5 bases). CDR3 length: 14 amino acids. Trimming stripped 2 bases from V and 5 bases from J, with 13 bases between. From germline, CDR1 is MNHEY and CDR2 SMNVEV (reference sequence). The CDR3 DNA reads TGTGCCAGCAGTTTAAATCAGGGATACCACGAGCAGTACTTC. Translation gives CASSLNQGYHEQYF.

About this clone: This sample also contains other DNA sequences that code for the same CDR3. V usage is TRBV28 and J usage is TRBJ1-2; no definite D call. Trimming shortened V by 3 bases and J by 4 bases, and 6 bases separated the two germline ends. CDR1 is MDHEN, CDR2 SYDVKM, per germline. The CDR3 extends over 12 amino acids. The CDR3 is CASSLSGYGYTF. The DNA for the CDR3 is TGTGCCAGCAGTTTGTCGGGCTATGGCTACACCTTC.

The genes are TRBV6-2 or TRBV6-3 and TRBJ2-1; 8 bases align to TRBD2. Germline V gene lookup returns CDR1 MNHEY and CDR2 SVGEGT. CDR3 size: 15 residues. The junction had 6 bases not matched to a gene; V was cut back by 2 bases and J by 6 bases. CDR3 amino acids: CASSYEGTRGNEQFF. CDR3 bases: TGTGCCAGCAGTTACGAGGGGACTAGAGGCAATGAGCAGTTCTTC.

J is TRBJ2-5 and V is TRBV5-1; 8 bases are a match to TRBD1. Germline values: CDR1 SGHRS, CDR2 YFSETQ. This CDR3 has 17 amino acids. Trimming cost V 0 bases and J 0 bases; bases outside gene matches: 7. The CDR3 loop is CASSLAVGRGHQETQYF. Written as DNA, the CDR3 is TGCGCCAGCAGCTTGGCCGTCGGCAGGGGGCACCAAGAGACCCAGTACTTC.

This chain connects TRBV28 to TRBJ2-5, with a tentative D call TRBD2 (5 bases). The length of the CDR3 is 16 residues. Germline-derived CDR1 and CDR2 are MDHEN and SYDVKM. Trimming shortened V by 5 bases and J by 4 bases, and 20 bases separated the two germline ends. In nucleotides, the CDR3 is TGTGCCAGCAGTCCTCGAGGGAGTCGTCCCCGAGAGACCCAGTACTTC. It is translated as CASSPRGSRPRETQYF. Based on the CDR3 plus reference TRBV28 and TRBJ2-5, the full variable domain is DVKVTQSSRYLVKRTGEKVFLECVQDMDHENMFWYRQDPGLGLRLIYFSYDVKMKEKGDIPEGYSVSREKKERFSLILESASTNQTSMYLCASSPRGSRPRETQYFGPGTRLLVL.

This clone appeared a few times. CDR3 in DNA: TGTGCCAGCAGCTCGGGACAGGGGAGAAACACCATATATTTT. Translating it yields CASSSGQGRNTIYF. V and J are TRBV7-6 and TRBJ1-3; 10 bases align to TRBD1. CDR1 is SGHVS and CDR2 is FNYEAQ in the germline V gene. V shed 4 bases, J shed 5 bases, and the junction held 2 bases outside the gene matches. The CDR3 has 14 amino acids.

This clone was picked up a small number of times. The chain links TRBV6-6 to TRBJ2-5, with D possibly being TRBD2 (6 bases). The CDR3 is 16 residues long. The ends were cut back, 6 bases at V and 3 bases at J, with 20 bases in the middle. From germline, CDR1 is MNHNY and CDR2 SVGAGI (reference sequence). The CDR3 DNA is TGTGCCAGCAGAAGGGGCCCCGGGAGTCTTAAAGAGACCCAGTACTTC. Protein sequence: CASRRGPGSLKETQYF.

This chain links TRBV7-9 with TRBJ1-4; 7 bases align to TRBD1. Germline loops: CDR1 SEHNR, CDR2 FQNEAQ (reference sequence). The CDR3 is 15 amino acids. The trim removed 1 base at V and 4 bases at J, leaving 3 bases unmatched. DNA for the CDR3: TGTGCCAGCAGCTTAGGCGGGACAGTTAATGAAAAACTGTTTTTT. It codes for CASSLGGTVNEKLFF.

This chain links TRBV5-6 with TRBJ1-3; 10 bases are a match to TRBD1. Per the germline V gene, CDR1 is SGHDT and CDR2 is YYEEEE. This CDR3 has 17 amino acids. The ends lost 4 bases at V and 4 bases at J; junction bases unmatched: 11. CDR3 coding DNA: TGTGCCAGCAGCCCCGAACCGACAGGGGGCATAGGAAACACCATATATTTT. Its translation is CASSPEPTGGIGNTIYF.

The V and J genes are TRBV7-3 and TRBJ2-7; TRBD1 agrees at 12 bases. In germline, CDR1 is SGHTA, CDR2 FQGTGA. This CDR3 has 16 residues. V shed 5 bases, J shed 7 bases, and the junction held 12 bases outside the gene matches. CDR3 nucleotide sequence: TGTGCCAGCAGCCAGTCCGGGACAGGGGGCGGTCGGGAGCAGTACTTC. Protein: CASSQSGTGGGREQYF.